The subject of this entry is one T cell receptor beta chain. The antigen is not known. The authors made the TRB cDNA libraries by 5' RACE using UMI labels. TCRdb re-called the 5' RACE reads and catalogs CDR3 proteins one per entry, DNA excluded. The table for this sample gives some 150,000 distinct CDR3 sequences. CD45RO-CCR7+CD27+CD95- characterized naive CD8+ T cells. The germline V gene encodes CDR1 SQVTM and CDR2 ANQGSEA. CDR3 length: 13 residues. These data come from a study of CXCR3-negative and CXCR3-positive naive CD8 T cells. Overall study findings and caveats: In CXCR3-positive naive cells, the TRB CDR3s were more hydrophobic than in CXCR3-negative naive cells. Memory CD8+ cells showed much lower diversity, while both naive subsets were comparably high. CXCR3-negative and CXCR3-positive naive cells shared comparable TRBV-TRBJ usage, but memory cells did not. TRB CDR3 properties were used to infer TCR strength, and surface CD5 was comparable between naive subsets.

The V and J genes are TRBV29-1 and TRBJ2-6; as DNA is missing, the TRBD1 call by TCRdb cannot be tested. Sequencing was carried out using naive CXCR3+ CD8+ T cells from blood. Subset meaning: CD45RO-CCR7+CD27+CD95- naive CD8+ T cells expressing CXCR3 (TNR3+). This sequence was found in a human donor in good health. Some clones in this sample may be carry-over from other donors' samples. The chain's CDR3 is CSVDGGGANVLTF.